This T cell receptor beta chain derives from a study of technical replicates of blood from several donors. Germline V gene sequence: CDR1 GTSNPN, CDR2 SVGIG (reference sequence). The V end was cut by 1 base, the J end by 2 bases, with 12 bases between. The CDR3 has 14 residues. Assay: immunoSEQ multiplex PCR; the TCRdb copy retains only in-frame clones and omits some. This table has some 56,000 clones, 85% to 95% appearing once. The sequence was collected from a human donor in good health. Some clones in this sample may be carry-over from other donors' samples. V gene TRBV30 combines with J gene TRBJ2-7, with D perhaps matching TRBD2 (6 bases). The sequencing input was PBMCs. In nucleotides, the CDR3 is TGTGCCTGGAGTGCGGACTACCTAACCTACGAGCAGTACTTC. Amino acid sequence: CAWSADYLTYEQYF.